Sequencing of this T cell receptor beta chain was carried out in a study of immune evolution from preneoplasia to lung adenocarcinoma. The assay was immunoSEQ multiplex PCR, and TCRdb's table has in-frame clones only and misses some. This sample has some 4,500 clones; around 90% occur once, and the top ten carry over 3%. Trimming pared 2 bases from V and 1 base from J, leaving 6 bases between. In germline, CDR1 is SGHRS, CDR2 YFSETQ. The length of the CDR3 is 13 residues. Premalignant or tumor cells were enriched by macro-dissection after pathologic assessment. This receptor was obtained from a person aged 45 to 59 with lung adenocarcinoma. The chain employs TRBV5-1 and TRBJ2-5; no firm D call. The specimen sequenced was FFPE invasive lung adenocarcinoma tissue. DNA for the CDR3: TGCGCCAGCAGCTTCGGCCTCCAAGAGACCCAGTACTTC. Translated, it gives CASSFGLQETQYF.